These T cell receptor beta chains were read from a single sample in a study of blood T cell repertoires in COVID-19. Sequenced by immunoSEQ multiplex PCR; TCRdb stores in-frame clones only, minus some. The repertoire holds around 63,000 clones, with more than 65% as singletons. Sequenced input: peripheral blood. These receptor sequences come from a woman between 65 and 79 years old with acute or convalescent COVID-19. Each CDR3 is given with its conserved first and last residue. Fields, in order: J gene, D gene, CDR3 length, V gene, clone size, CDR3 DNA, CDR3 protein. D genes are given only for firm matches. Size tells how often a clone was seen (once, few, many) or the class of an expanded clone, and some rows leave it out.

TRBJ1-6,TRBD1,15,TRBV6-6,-,TGTGCCAGCAGTTACGGGACAGTCCAAAATTCACCCCTCCACTTT,CASSYGTVQNSPLHF
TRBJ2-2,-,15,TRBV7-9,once,TGTGCCAGCAGCCCAAAGGGGGTATCCACCGGGGAGCTGTTTTTT,CASSPKGVSTGELFF
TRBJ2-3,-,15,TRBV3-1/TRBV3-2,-,TGTGCCAGCAGCCAAGCCCAGGGTTTGACAGATACGCAGTATTTT,CASSQAQGLTDTQYF
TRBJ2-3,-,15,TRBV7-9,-,TGTGCCAGCAGCTTAGGGGGAGGTGGCGCAGATACGCAGTATTTT,CASSLGGGGADTQYF
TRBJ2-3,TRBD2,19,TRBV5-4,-,TGTGCCAGCAGCCGGGGAGGAAAGCGGGGGGGCCCTAGCACAGATACGCAGTATTTT,CASSRGGKRGGPSTDTQYF
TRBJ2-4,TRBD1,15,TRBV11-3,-,TGTGCCAGCAGCCCCTCGGGACAGGGAGGGGACATTCAGTACTTC,CASSPSGQGGDIQYF
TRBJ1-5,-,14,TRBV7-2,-,TGTGCCAGCAGCAAAGACAGGAGCAATCAGCCCCAGCATTTT,CASSKDRSNQPQHF
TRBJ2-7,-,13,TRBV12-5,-,TGTGCTAGTGGTTTGGAGGGGCTCTACGAGCAGTACTTC,CASGLEGLYEQYF
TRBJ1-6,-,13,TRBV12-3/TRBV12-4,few,TGTGCCAGCAGGCTTAGACAGAATTCACCCCTCCACTTT,CASRLRQNSPLHF
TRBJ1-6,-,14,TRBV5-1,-,TGCGCCAGCACCTTGCACAATCCCAATTCACCCCTCCACTTT,CASTLHNPNSPLHF
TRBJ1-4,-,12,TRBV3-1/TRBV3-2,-,TGTGCCAGCAGCCAAGTAGAGGCAAAACTGTTTTTT,CASSQVEAKLFF
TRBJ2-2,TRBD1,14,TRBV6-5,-,TGTGCCAGCAGCATGGGACAGATCACCGGGGAGCTGTTTTTT,CASSMGQITGELFF
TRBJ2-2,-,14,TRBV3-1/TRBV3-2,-,TGTGCCAGCAGCCAAAAGGGGGACACCGGGGAGCTGTTTTTT,CASSQKGDTGELFF
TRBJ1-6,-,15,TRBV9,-,TGTGCCAGCAGCGATATGACAGGCTATAATTCACCCCTCCACTTT,CASSDMTGYNSPLHF
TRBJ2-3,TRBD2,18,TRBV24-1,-,TGTGCCACCAGTGACCCCGCCGGCAGAGCGGGGGCCACAGATACGCAGTATTTT,CATSDPAGRAGATDTQYF
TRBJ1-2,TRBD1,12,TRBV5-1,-,TGCGCCAGCAGCTTCACAGGGGAAGGCTACACCTTC,CASSFTGEGYTF
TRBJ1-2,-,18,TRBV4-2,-,TGTGCCAGCAGCCGAAAAGAGGGGACACCACATTCTAACTATGGCTACACCTTC,CASSRKEGTPHSNYGYTF
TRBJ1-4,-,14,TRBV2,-,TGTGCCAGCAGGCCAGGGTTTACCAATGAAAAACTGTTTTTT,CASRPGFTNEKLFF
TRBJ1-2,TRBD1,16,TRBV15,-,TGTGCCACCAGCAGAGTGGGGGGACAGGACGGGAGTGGCTACACCTTC,CATSRVGGQDGSGYTF
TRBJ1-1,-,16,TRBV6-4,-,TGTGCCAGCAGTGACTCAGCCATGAGAGGGATCACTGAAGCTTTCTTT,CASSDSAMRGITEAFF
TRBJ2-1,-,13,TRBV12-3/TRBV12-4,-,TGTGCCAGCAGCTTGGGGAGGTACAATGAGCAGTTCTTC,CASSLGRYNEQFF
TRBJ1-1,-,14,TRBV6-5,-,TGTGCCAGCAGATTTTTAACAACGAACACTGAAGCTTTCTTT,CASRFLTTNTEAFF
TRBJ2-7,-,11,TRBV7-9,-,TGTGCCAGCAGCTATGGGCGCGAGCAGTACTTC,CASSYGREQYF
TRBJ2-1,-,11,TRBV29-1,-,TGCAGCGGTCGACAGTCAAATGAGCAGTTCTTC,CSGRQSNEQFF
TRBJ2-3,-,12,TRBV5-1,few,TGCGCCAGCAGCTTTAGCTACGATACGCAGTATTTT,CASSFSYDTQYF
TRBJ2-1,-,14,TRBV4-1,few,TGCGCCAGCAGCCAAGATAGACAGTACAATGAGCAGTTCTTC,CASSQDRQYNEQFF
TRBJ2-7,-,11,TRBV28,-,TGTGCCACCGGGGGGCTCGGCGAGCAGTACTTC,CATGGLGEQYF
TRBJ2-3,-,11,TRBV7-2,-,TGTGCCAGCAGCTCCCAAAATACGCAGTATTTT,CASSSQNTQYF
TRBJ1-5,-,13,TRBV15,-,TGTGCCACCAGCAGGGAACAGAATCAGCCCCAGCATTTT,CATSREQNQPQHF
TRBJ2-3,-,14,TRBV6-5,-,TGTGCCAGCGGAGGTCACGCTAGCACAGATACGCAGTATTTT,CASGGHASTDTQYF
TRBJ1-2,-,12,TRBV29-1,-,TGCAGCGTTGAACGGGGCGGGATTGGCTACACCTTC,CSVERGGIGYTF
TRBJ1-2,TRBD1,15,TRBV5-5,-,TGTGCCAGCAGCTCACCGGGACAGGGGGACTATGGCTACACCTTC,CASSSPGQGDYGYTF
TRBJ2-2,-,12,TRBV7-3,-,TGTGCCAGCAGCTTAAACAGCGGGGAGCTGTTTTTT,CASSLNSGELFF
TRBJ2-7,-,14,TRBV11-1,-,TGTGCCAGCAGCTTAGGACAGCCTACCTACGAGCAGTACTTC,CASSLGQPTYEQYF
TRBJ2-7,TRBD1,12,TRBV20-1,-,TGCAGTGCGAGTCGGACAGGAAGGGAGCAGTACTTC,CSASRTGREQYF
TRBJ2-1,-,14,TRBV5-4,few,TGTGCCAGCAGCGTGCGGTTGGGGGGCAATGAGCAGTTCTTC,CASSVRLGGNEQFF
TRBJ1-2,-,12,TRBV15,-,TGTGCCACCAGCAGGCAACGGGGTGGCTACACCTTC,CATSRQRGGYTF
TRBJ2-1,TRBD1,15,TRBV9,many,TGTGCCAGCAGCCCCCGGGACAGGCCTTACAATGAGCAGTTCTTC,CASSPRDRPYNEQFF
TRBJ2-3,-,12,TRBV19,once,TGTGCCAGTAGTATTCGGGGAGATACGCAGTATTTT,CASSIRGDTQYF
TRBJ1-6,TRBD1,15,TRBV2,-,TGTGCCAGCACCAACCTGGACAGGGGAGATTCACCCCTCCACTTT,CASTNLDRGDSPLHF
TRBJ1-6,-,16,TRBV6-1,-,TGTGCCAGCAGTGAAGCGACCAGGTTGTCTGGATCACCCCTCCACTTT,CASSEATRLSGSPLHF
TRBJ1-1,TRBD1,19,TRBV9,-,TGTGCCAGCAGCGTAGCCCCCGCCGGGACAGGGGGCCTGAACACTGAAGCTTTCTTT,CASSVAPAGTGGLNTEAFF
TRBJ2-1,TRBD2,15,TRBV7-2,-,TGTGCCAGCAGCTCTAGCGGGGCACCATACAATGAGCAGTTCTTC,CASSSSGAPYNEQFF
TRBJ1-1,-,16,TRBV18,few,TGTGCCAGCTCACTGTATAGACAGGATTTGAACACTGAAGCTTTCTTT,CASSLYRQDLNTEAFF
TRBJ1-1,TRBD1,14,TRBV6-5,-,TGTGCCAGCACCAAACCAGGGGGTTTGGCTGAAGCTTTCTTT,CASTKPGGLAEAFF